Below are 19 T cell receptor beta chains sequenced from a single sample in a study of blood T cell repertoires in COVID-19 (dated by TCRdb to the early 2020s). The receptor library was made with the immunoSEQ multiplex PCR assay. As stored in TCRdb, this immuneACCESS dataset retains in-frame rearrangements with V and J assigned. A fraction of the clones does not appear; measured against another copy, unresolved V genes explain less than half of the discrepancy, and the remainder lacks a known reason. The sample includes some 190,000 clones, with around 90% observed a single time. The ten largest clonotypes hold about 4.2% of the sample. Material for sequencing was peripheral blood. These receptor sequences come from a human donor in a cohort sampled during active COVID-19.

DNA for the CDR3: TGTGCCAGTAGTCCGGACAGTCCGGATAGCAATCAGCCCCAGCATTTT. This gives the protein CASSPDSPDSNQPQHF. The rearrangement joins TRBV19 to TRBJ1-5; D may be TRBD1 (6 bases). The CDR3 consists of 16 residues. Trimming pared 5 bases from V and 0 bases from J, leaving 14 bases between. The germline CDR1 and CDR2 sequences are LNHDA and SQIVND (reference sequence).

The V call is TRBV19, the J call TRBJ1-3; D gene uncertain. V lost 3 bases and J lost 0, with 9 bases in between. Germline V CDR1 and CDR2: LNHDA, SQIVND (reference sequence). The CDR3 is made up of 15 amino acids. CDR3 sequence: CASSIARSSGNTIYF. The CDR3 DNA is TGTGCCAGTAGTATCGCCAGGTCCTCTGGAAACACCATATATTTT.

CDR3 bases: TGCGCCAGCAGCCAAGAAGGGTTGTTGAGGGGAGGAGTGACAGATACGCAGTATTTT. Amino acid sequence: CASSQEGLLRGGVTDTQYF. V gene TRBV4-1 combines with J gene TRBJ2-3, with a weak D call TRBD2 (6 bases). The CDR3 is 19 amino acids. Germline V lookup: CDR1 MGHRA, CDR2 YSYEKL. The V end lost 0 bases, the J end lost 3 bases, and 22 bases lay between the germline ends.

This chain joins TRBV20-1 and TRBJ1-1; a possible D gene is TRBD1 (6 bases). Trimming took 3 bases from V and 4 from J, leaving 18 bases between them. CDR3 size: 15 residues. CDR1 is DFQATT, CDR2 SNEGSKA, per germline (reference sequence). CDR3 sequence reads: CSASGGGARSTEAFF. CDR3 nucleotides: TGCAGTGCTAGTGGGGGGGGCGCGAGAAGCACTGAAGCTTTCTTT.

J is TRBJ1-6 and V is TRBV2, with TRBD1 as a possible D gene (6 bases). The germline V and J ends were trimmed by 3 bases and 7 bases, with 10 bases remaining between them. This CDR3 is 14 amino acids long. Germline values: CDR1 SNHLY, CDR2 FYNNEI. For the CDR3, the DNA is TGTGCCAGCAGTGATGGGGGCCTAAATTCACCCCTCCACTTT. It translates to CASSDGGLNSPLHF.

A single count supports this clone. This chain joins TRBV7-2 and TRBJ1-2; 8 bases align to TRBD1. Germline V gene data show CDR1 as SGHTA and CDR2 as FQGNSA. This CDR3 comprises 17 residues. Unmatched junction bases numbered 9, after V lost 1 base and J lost 2 bases. The CDR3 DNA sequence: TGTGCCAGCAGCTTAGGGGCGTGGACAGGGATCAACTATGGCTACACCTTC. Translation: CASSLGAWTGINYGYTF.

The gene calls are TRBV30 and TRBJ2-7, with TRBD2 matching 8 bases. This CDR3 has 14 amino acids. Germline CDR1 and CDR2: GTSNPN and SVGIG (reference sequence). V was clipped by 1 base and J by 5 bases; unmatched bases: 7. CDR3 sequence (DNA): TGTGCCTGGAGTGCGAGCGGGGGAGGTGACGAGCAGTACTTC. Protein: CAWSASGGGDEQYF.

The chain couples TRBV10-3 to TRBJ2-2, with 13 bases that match TRBD2. Trimming took 1 base from V and 0 from J; bases not matched to a gene: 11. The CDR3 is made up of 21 amino acids. From germline, CDR1 is ENHRY and CDR2 SYGVKD. In DNA form, the CDR3 reads TGTGCCATCAGTGAGTTTTGGGGGACTAGCGGGGACTTGACGAACACCGGGGAGCTGTTTTTT. It codes for CAISEFWGTSGDLTNTGELFF.

This clone has only a few counts. The rearrangement joins TRBV6-1 to TRBJ2-1; TRBD1 matches at 8 bases. Germline CDR1 reads MNHNS; CDR2 reads SASEGT. The CDR3 is made up of 15 amino acids. The J segment lost 1 base and the V segment lost 2 bases, leaving 1 base of the junction unmatched. CDR3 sequence (DNA): TGTGCCAGCAGTGAAACAGGGGGATCCTACAATGAGCAGTTCTTC. Protein product: CASSETGGSYNEQFF.

This sequence joins TRBV5-6 and TRBJ1-3; possibly TRBD1 for D (6 bases). CDR1 and CDR2 (germline): SGHDT, YYEEEE. This CDR3 is 15 amino acids long. The ends were cut back, 5 bases at V and 0 bases at J, with 12 bases in the middle. The CDR3: CASRWGQSSGNTIYF. The CDR3 DNA reads TGTGCCAGCAGATGGGGACAAAGCTCTGGAAACACCATATATTTT.

V and J are TRBV29-1 and TRBJ2-1, with 9 bases that match TRBD2. Germline V gene sequence: CDR1 SQVTM, CDR2 ANQGSEA. J gave up 4 bases and V 6 bases, and 10 bases lay outside the gene matches. The CDR3 is 15 residues long. The CDR3 is CSVPFGLAGYNEQFF. The CDR3 DNA follows: TGCAGCGTACCCTTCGGGCTAGCGGGGTACAATGAGCAGTTCTTC.

The CDR3 loop is CSARGQMSSYEQYF. Here the CDR3 DNA reads TGCAGCGCCCGAGGGCAGATGAGCTCCTACGAGCAGTACTTC. The chain joins TRBV29-1 to TRBJ2-7; possible D gene TRBD2, 5 bases. The CDR3 contains 14 residues. The V end was cut by 7 bases, the J end by 0 bases, with 16 bases between. Germline CDR1 SQVTM, CDR2 ANQGSEA.

The chain carries TRBV28 and TRBJ2-1, with 15 bases that match TRBD2. CDR1 MDHEN and CDR2 SYDVKM come from the germline V gene. Losses at the gene ends were 7 bases for V and 9 bases for J; bases not matched to a gene: 4. CDR3 length: 14 residues. CDR3 residues: CASISGLAGGEQFF. DNA for the CDR3: TGTGCCAGCATTTCGGGACTAGCGGGAGGTGAGCAGTTCTTC.

The chain combines TRBV5-1 with TRBJ2-3; TRBD2 agrees at 8 bases. Germline CDR1 SGHRS, CDR2 YFSETQ. This CDR3 comprises 16 residues. Trimming took 0 bases from V and 0 from J; bases not matched to a gene: 3. DNA of the CDR3: TGCGCCAGCAGCTTGGGTCCGGGAGGGAGCACAGATACGCAGTATTTT. It yields the protein CASSLGPGGSTDTQYF.

The chain combines TRBV5-1 with TRBJ1-3; 7 bases are a match to TRBD1. The V segment lost 4 bases and the J segment 2 bases; nucleotides outside the gene matches: 9. Germline values: CDR1 SGHRS, CDR2 YFSETQ. The CDR3 sequence is 16 residues long. Here the CDR3 reads CASSRGGDFPGNTIYF. The DNA for the CDR3 is TGCGCCAGCAGCAGAGGGGGCGATTTTCCTGGAAACACCATATATTTT.

This clone was found once. V gene TRBV6-2 or TRBV6-3 combines with J gene TRBJ1-1; no clear D gene. Deletions cut 5 bases from V and 8 bases from J, with 15 bases between. The CDR3 covers 13 residues. From germline, CDR1 is MNHEY and CDR2 SVGEGT. The CDR3 region has the DNA TGTGCCAGCAGTGGAGACGGGAGATTAGAAGCTTTCTTT. Its protein product is CASSGDGRLEAFF.

This clone was seen only a few times. The chain joins TRBV7-2 to TRBJ2-5; 8 nucleotides agree with TRBD1. Germline V gene data show CDR1 as SGHTA and CDR2 as FQGNSA. The junction had 3 bases not matched to a gene; V was cut back by 2 bases and J by 4 bases. This CDR3 region has 14 residues. The CDR3 loop reads CASSLIQGVETQYF. DNA for the CDR3: TGTGCCAGCAGCTTAATACAGGGGGTAGAGACCCAGTACTTC.

V and J are TRBV5-1 and TRBJ2-2; 10 bases align to TRBD1. The V and J ends lost 7 bases and 5 bases, in that order; junction bases with no gene match: 11. The CDR3 contains 16 residues. Germline CDR1 reads SGHRS; CDR2 reads YFSETQ. The CDR3 DNA reads TGCGCCAGCCGTGATCCTGCGGGACAGGGGACCGGGGAGCTGTTTTTT. Its protein product is CASRDPAGQGTGELFF.

This chain uses TRBV11-2 with TRBJ1-2, with a weak D call TRBD1 (6 bases). V lost 1 base to trimming and J lost 2 bases, with 14 bases between them. This CDR3 region has 16 residues. Per the germline V gene, CDR1 is SGHAT and CDR2 is FQNNGV. CDR3 DNA sequence: TGTGCCAGCAGCTTAGTCGGACAGCTACGAAACTATGGCTACACCTTC. It specifies CASSLVGQLRNYGYTF.